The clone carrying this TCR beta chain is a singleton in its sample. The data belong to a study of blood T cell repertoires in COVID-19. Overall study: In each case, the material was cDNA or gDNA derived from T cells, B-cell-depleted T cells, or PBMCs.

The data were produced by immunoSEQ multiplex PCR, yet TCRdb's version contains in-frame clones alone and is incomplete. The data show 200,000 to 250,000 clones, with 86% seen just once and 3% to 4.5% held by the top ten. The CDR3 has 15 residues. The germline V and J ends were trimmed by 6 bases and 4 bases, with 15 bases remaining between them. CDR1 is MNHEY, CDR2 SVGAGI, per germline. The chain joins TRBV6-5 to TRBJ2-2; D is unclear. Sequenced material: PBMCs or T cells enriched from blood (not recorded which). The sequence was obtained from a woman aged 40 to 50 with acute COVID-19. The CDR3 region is CASRAHIDPTGELFF. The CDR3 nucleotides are TGTGCCAGCAGAGCCCATATCGATCCCACCGGGGAGCTGTTTTTT.